This TCR beta chain appears in the sequencing data of a study of blood T cell repertoires in COVID-19. Turning to the study itself: The samples span acute and convalescent COVID-19 from the United States, Italy and Spain.

In the original processing: Amplification of reference gene primers was used by the study to estimate nucleated cell counts. Produced via immunoSEQ multiplex PCR; TCRdb's table is partial and in-frame only. V, J and clone size reflect that table, while D and trimming were determined from the DNA. The sample yields about 250,000 clones, 80% to 90% seen once. This CDR3 is 15 amino acids long. The V gene's germline CDR1 is MGHRA and CDR2 YSYEKL. V trimming: 5 bases; J trimming: 5 bases; junction bases outside the gene matches: 4. V is TRBV4-1 and J is TRBJ1-6, with 9 bases fitting TRBD1. Specimen: peripheral blood. The receptor was isolated from a man aged 25-45 years with acute or convalescent COVID-19. The CDR3 DNA is TGCGCCAGCAGCTCCCGGGACAGGGATAATTCACCCCTCCACTTT. It codes for CASSSRDRDNSPLHF.